Listed here are 10 T cell receptor beta chains from one sample, sequenced in a study of cytomegalovirus exposure and HLA in healthy donors. 13 Jbeta primers and 60 Vbeta primers were used for the PCR. TCRdb keeps only in-frame clones here, not all; method: immunoSEQ multiplex PCR. The table lists under 200,000 clones, 70% to 80% of them singletons. The source material was PBMCs. All receptors come from a woman between 25 and 40 years old in good health and CMV-seropositive.

The chain uses TRBV9 and TRBJ2-7, with 12 bases matching TRBD1. This CDR3 has 15 amino acids. With V trimmed by 0 bases and J by 5 bases, 3 bases remained unmatched. Germline-derived CDR1 and CDR2 are SGDLS and YYNGEE. As DNA, the CDR3 is TGTGCCAGCAGCGTAGGGGGGACAGGGGGCCACGAGCAGTACTTC. It yields the protein CASSVGGTGGHEQYF.

The table lists this clone with a count of one. This chain uses TRBV6-6 with TRBJ1-1, with D perhaps matching TRBD1 (6 bases). V was pared by 6 bases and J by 5 bases, with 16 bases between. There are 14 residues in the CDR3. Germline V CDR1 and CDR2: MNHNY, SVGAGI (reference sequence). The CDR3 DNA is TGTGCCAGCAGGGAAGGGGGAGGGGGGACTGAAGCTTTCTTT. It codes for CASREGGGGTEAFF.

This clone has only one observation. This sequence joins TRBV10-2 and TRBJ2-1; tentatively, D is TRBD1 (6 bases). The ends were cut back, 0 bases at V and 0 bases at J, with 12 bases in the middle. The CDR3 contains 17 residues. Germline CDR1 WSHSY, CDR2 SAAADI. The CDR3 DNA reads as TGCGCCAGCAGTGAGTCGGGGGACACCAGCTCCTACAATGAGCAGTTCTTC. This sequence encodes CASSESGDTSSYNEQFF.

The chain carries TRBV14 and TRBJ1-1; 11 bases align to TRBD1. CDR1 is SGHDN and CDR2 is FVKESK in the germline V gene. The V gene end was trimmed by 4 bases and the J gene end by 3 bases; junction bases not matched to a gene: 16. The CDR3 length is 19 residues. The CDR3 DNA follows: TGTGCCAGCAGCCTGTGGGGGCGGACAGGGGGCGATCAAGACACTGAAGCTTTCTTT. This gives the protein CASSLWGRTGGDQDTEAFF.

This rearrangement joins TRBV5-1 to TRBJ2-3; 7 bases fit TRBD1. Trimming took 2 bases from V and 4 from J; bases not matched to a gene: 4. Germline CDR1 SGHRS, CDR2 YFSETQ. This CDR3 spans 14 amino acids. Written as DNA, the CDR3 is TGCGCCAGCAGCTTAAGACAGGGTTCAGATACGCAGTATTTT. Amino acids: CASSLRQGSDTQYF.

This clone was found a few times. This chain links TRBV2 with TRBJ1-6; 8 bases align to TRBD1. Per germline, CDR1 SNHLY and CDR2 FYNNEI. Trimming at V came to 4 bases and at J to 8 bases, leaving 4 bases not matched to a gene. CDR3 length: 14 amino acids. The CDR3 DNA reads TGTGCCAGCAGTGTGGACAGGGCGGATTCACCCCTCCACTTT. Translated, it gives CASSVDRADSPLHF.

The genes are TRBV11-2 and TRBJ1-2, with D maybe TRBD1 (6 bases). Germline V gene lookup returns CDR1 SGHAT and CDR2 FQNNGV. This CDR3 has 15 residues. Trimming took off 1 base at V and 4 bases at J, with 13 bases between the two ends. CDR3 coding DNA: TGTGCCAGCAGCTTAGTGGGACACCCTTTCTATGGCTACACCTTC. Its protein product is CASSLVGHPFYGYTF. The full variable domain, its missing parts supplied by reference TRBV11-2 and TRBJ1-2, is EAGVAQSPRYKIIEKRQSVAFWCNPISGHATLYWYQQILGQGPKLLIQFQNNGVVDDSQLPKDRFSAERLKGVDSTLKIQPAKLEDSAVYLCASSLVGHPFYGYTFGSGTRLTVV.

This clone has just a few counts. This chain uses TRBV9 with TRBJ2-7; weak D call: TRBD2 (5 bases). The germline V and J ends were trimmed by 0 bases and 2 bases, with 9 bases remaining between them. The germline V gene encodes CDR1 SGDLS and CDR2 YYNGEE. CDR3 length: 14 residues. This chain's CDR3 is CASSVGPLAYEQYF. The CDR3, as DNA: TGTGCCAGCAGCGTAGGCCCACTAGCCTACGAGCAGTACTTC.

The chain uses TRBV19 and TRBJ1-5, with 10 bases fitting TRBD1. The CDR3 is 15 amino acids. Germline loops: CDR1 LNHDA, CDR2 SQIVND (reference sequence). Trimming took 6 bases from V and 5 from J; bases not matched to a gene: 7. This CDR3 reads CASRGDRGPYQPQHF. In DNA form, the CDR3 reads TGTGCCAGTAGGGGAGACAGGGGGCCCTATCAGCCCCAGCATTTT.

V usage is TRBV5-1 and J usage is TRBJ1-5, with 7 bases matching TRBD1. CDR3 size: 15 residues. CDR1 and CDR2 from the germline V gene are SGHRS and YFSETQ. Trimming cost V 4 bases and J 5 bases; bases outside gene matches: 9. In DNA form, the CDR3 reads TGCGCCAGCAGCGCCCTTCAGGGGGTCTATCAGCCCCAGCATTTT. Translated: CASSALQGVYQPQHF.